The 29 T cell receptor beta chains below all came from one sample that was sequenced in a study of T cell responses to AZD1222 COVID-19 vaccine. This table comes from immunoSEQ multiplex PCR, and its TCRdb copy is limited to in-frame clones, with some not included. The sample carries approximately 150,000 clones, about 91% recorded once. Sequences were derived from peripheral blood, sampled on day 0 of MenACWY control vaccination. Source of these receptors: an adult in good health.

The chain combines TRBV6-2 or TRBV6-3 with TRBJ1-1, with a weak D call TRBD1 (6 bases). The CDR3 runs 17 residues. Per the germline V gene, CDR1 is MNHEY and CDR2 is SVGEGT. The V and J ends lost 4 bases and 1 base respectively, with 19 bases between them. The CDR3 protein is CASSWGGRRQANTEAFF. CDR3 sequence (DNA): TGTGCCAGCAGTTGGGGGGGACGACGACAGGCGAACACTGAAGCTTTCTTT.

V is TRBV2 and J is TRBJ2-7, with D possibly being TRBD1 (6 bases). Trimming shortened V by 2 bases and J by 5 bases, and 16 bases separated the two germline ends. The CDR3 totals 15 residues. Germline-derived CDR1 and CDR2 are SNHLY and FYNNEI. CDR3 protein: CASSEILARGNEQYF. Written as DNA, the CDR3 is TGTGCCAGCAGTGAAATCTTGGCCAGGGGAAACGAGCAGTACTTC.

This chain links TRBV7-9 with TRBJ1-2; possible D gene TRBD1, 5 bases. The CDR3 sequence is 13 residues long. Germline lookup yields CDR1 SEHNR and CDR2 FQNEAQ (reference sequence). Trimming removed 1 base at V and 2 bases at J, with 5 bases between. The chain's CDR3 is CASSLGQNYGYTF. The CDR3 nucleotides are TGTGCCAGCAGCTTAGGACAGAACTATGGCTACACCTTC. Full variable domain (outside the CDR3, taken from reference TRBV7-9 and TRBJ1-2): DTGVSQNPRHKITKRGQNVTFRCDPISEHNRLYWYRQTLGQGPEFLTYFQNEAQLEKSRLLSDRFSAERPKGSFSTLEIQRTEQGDSAMYLCASSLGQNYGYTFGSGTRLTVV.

The genes are TRBV7-2 and TRBJ1-2; D unclear. The length of the CDR3 is 13 residues. Germline V gene lookup returns CDR1 SGHTA and CDR2 FQGNSA. With 6 bases removed from V and 8 bases from J, the gap between germline ends came to 16 bases. The CDR3 nucleotides are TGTGCCAGCAGGGTCGGATTGGCGGAGGGCTACACCTTC. It specifies CASRVGLAEGYTF.

The count of this clone is one. The chain has TRBV4-3 and TRBJ1-1, with unresolved D. CDR1 and CDR2 (germline): LGHNA, YSLEER. V lost 3 bases and J 5 bases, leaving 19 bases between the germline ends. This CDR3 spans 16 amino acids. CDR3 nucleotides: TGCGCCAGCAGCCAGATGCCGCCGGCGGCAGGTACTGAAGCTTTCTTT. Protein product: CASSQMPPAAGTEAFF.

This chain connects TRBV7-8 to TRBJ1-3; D uncertain. Germline CDR1 and CDR2: SGHVS and FQNEAQ. Trimming removed 4 bases from V and 4 bases from J, with 11 bases in between. This CDR3 is built from 14 residues. The chain's CDR3 is CASSSRLVGNTIYF. Here the CDR3 DNA reads TGTGCCAGCAGCTCCCGACTAGTAGGAAACACCATATATTTT.

This clone was detected only once. V gene TRBV7-9 combines with J gene TRBJ1-6, with 11 bases aligning to TRBD1. The CDR3 contains 15 residues. V shed 1 base, J shed 9 bases, and the junction held 2 bases outside the gene matches. The germline gives CDR1 SEHNR, CDR2 FQNEAQ (reference sequence). The CDR3 bases are TGTGCCAGCAGCTTAGGGACAGGGGGCTCTTCACCCCTCCACTTT. This encodes CASSLGTGGSSPLHF.

This chain links TRBV24-1 with TRBJ2-3; 12 bases are a match to TRBD1. Looked up from germline, CDR1 is KGHDR and CDR2 is SFDVKD. Germline trimming cut 7 bases from V and 3 bases from J; bases unmatched to any gene: 13. The CDR3 contains 18 residues. The CDR3 protein is CATSSLRDRGQSTDTQYF. The CDR3, as DNA: TGTGCCACCAGCTCCCTCCGGGACAGGGGGCAGTCGACAGATACGCAGTATTTT.

The table lists this clone with a few counts. The chain is built from TRBV25-1 and TRBJ1-1; 9 positions match TRBD1. The CDR3 has 14 residues. V lost 4 bases and J lost 2; bases outside the gene matches: 2. Per germline, CDR1 MGHDK and CDR2 SYGVNS. The CDR3 sequence is CASSGDRDNTEAFF. CDR3 coding DNA: TGTGCCAGCAGTGGGGACAGGGATAACACTGAAGCTTTCTTT.

The CDR3 region is CASSAWAGNTIYF. The CDR3 region has the DNA TGTGCCAGCAGCGCATGGGCTGGAAACACCATATATTTT. This chain uses TRBV5-6 with TRBJ1-3; D remains ambiguous. Deletions cut 4 bases from V and 2 bases from J, with 7 bases between. From germline, CDR1 is SGHDT and CDR2 YYEEEE. The CDR3 contains 13 residues.

This clone was seen a single time. The chain carries TRBV4-1 and TRBJ2-2; D is unresolved. CDR3 length equals 14 residues. Germline V gene data show CDR1 as MGHRA and CDR2 as YSYEKL. V lost 0 bases and J 6 bases, leaving 8 bases between the germline ends. The CDR3 DNA follows: TGCGCCAGCAGCCAAGATCGAACGCCCGGGGAGCTGTTTTTT. Protein sequence: CASSQDRTPGELFF.

This clone occurred once. J is TRBJ2-7 and V is TRBV28; 7 nucleotides line up with TRBD1. Trimming cost V 5 bases and J 2 bases; bases outside gene matches: 6. CDR1 and CDR2 from the germline V gene are MDHEN and SYDVKM. This CDR3 spans 14 amino acids. The CDR3 protein is CASSPGQSTYEQYF. The CDR3 nucleotides are TGTGCCAGCAGTCCGGGACAGTCCACCTACGAGCAGTACTTC. Full variable domain (outside the CDR3, taken from reference TRBV28 and TRBJ2-7): DVKVTQSSRYLVKRTGEKVFLECVQDMDHENMFWYRQDPGLGLRLIYFSYDVKMKEKGDIPEGYSVSREKKERFSLILESASTNQTSMYLCASSPGQSTYEQYFGPGTRLTVT.

The genes are TRBV18 and TRBJ2-2; tentatively, D is TRBD2 (6 bases). Germline V gene lookup returns CDR1 KGHSH and CDR2 LQKENI. Between the trimmed V and J ends, which lost 2 bases and 0 bases, there was a span of 10 bases. The CDR3 sequence is 16 residues long. CDR3 protein: CASSPRGLTNTGELFF. The DNA of the CDR3 is TGTGCCAGCTCACCAAGGGGACTGACGAACACCGGGGAGCTGTTTTTT.

The genes are TRBV3-1 (or the pseudogene TRBV3-2) and TRBJ2-1; 11 nucleotides line up with TRBD2. After removal of 0 bases from V and 6 bases from J, the junction contained 4 bases not matched to a gene. Germline V lookup: CDR1 LGHDT, CDR2 YNNKEL (reference sequence). The CDR3 is 16 residues long. CDR3 region: CASSQELAGGSNEQFF. CDR3 nucleotides: TGTGCCAGCAGCCAAGAGCTAGCGGGGGGATCCAATGAGCAGTTCTTC.

V gene TRBV9 combines with J gene TRBJ2-7; 8 nucleotides match TRBD2. J lost 0 bases, V lost 5 bases, and 7 bases had no gene match. CDR1 and CDR2 from the germline V gene are SGDLS and YYNGEE. The CDR3 runs 15 residues. CDR3 sequence reads: CASSPSGTSSYEQYF. CDR3 sequence (DNA): TGTGCCAGCAGTCCATCCGGGACTAGCTCCTACGAGCAGTACTTC.

The chain links TRBV11-3 to TRBJ1-1; D remains unclear. The CDR3 length is 15 residues. Germline V lookup: CDR1 SGHNT, CDR2 YENEEA. Trimming removed 5 bases at V and 2 bases at J, with 15 bases between. CDR3 DNA sequence: TGTGCCAGCAGCGAACTAGGACGGGATAACACTGAAGCTTTCTTT. Its protein is CASSELGRDNTEAFF. The variable domain in full, completed from reference TRBV11-3 and TRBJ1-1, reads EAGVVQSPRYKIIEKKQPVAFWCNPISGHNTLYWYLQNLGQGPELLIRYENEEAVDDSQLPKDRFSAERLKGVDSTLKIQPAELGDSAVYLCASSELGRDNTEAFFGQGTRLTVV.

This clone has a count of ten or more. V gene TRBV5-1 combines with J gene TRBJ1-3; D possibly corresponds to TRBD1 (5 bases). V dropped 0 bases and J dropped 2 bases, with 6 bases sitting between them. The CDR3 is 14 amino acids. The germline CDR1 and CDR2 sequences are SGHRS and YFSETQ. The CDR3 nucleotides read TGCGCCAGCAGCTTGGGCAGGGCTGGAAACACCATATATTTT. As protein: CASSLGRAGNTIYF.

V usage is TRBV27 and J usage is TRBJ2-7; D tentatively fits TRBD1 or TRBD2 (5 bases each). The CDR3 spans 16 residues. Germline values: CDR1 MNHEY, CDR2 SMNVEV (reference sequence). Trimming stripped 2 bases from V and 0 bases from J, with 14 bases between. The CDR3 DNA reads TGTGCCAGCAGTTTAATCCCGGGACCTCCCTCCTACGAGCAGTACTTC. Protein: CASSLIPGPPSYEQYF.

The chain uses TRBV9 and TRBJ2-2; no reliable D call. V gave up 0 bases and J gave up 9 bases, with 9 bases separating them. The CDR3 runs 13 residues. Germline CDR1 reads SGDLS; CDR2 reads YYNGEE. CDR3 sequence reads: CASSVGPLRELFF. The CDR3 bases are TGTGCCAGCAGCGTAGGCCCCCTAAGGGAGCTGTTTTTT.

Only a few counts were recorded for this clone. The genes are TRBV4-1 and TRBJ2-3; the D gene is possibly TRBD1 (5 bases). CDR3 length: 14 residues. Trimming pared 4 bases from V and 3 bases from J, leaving 11 bases between. Germline assignment: CDR1 MGHRA and CDR2 YSYEKL. This chain's CDR3 is CASSLVQGTDTQYF. CDR3 DNA: TGCGCCAGCAGCCTGGTCCAGGGTACAGATACGCAGTATTTT.

This chain uses TRBV7-2 with TRBJ2-3, with D perhaps TRBD2 (5 bases). V was trimmed by 4 bases and J by 1 base, leaving 9 bases between them. CDR1 and CDR2 from the germline V gene are SGHTA and FQGNSA. The CDR3 covers 14 residues. In DNA, the CDR3 is TGTGCCAGCAGCTGGCGGCGGGGCACAGATACGCAGTATTTT. Translated: CASSWRRGTDTQYF.

The CDR3, as DNA: TGTGCCAGCAGTGGAACAGGGGCGGGGGCAAGAGAGACCCAGTACTTC. It specifies CASSGTGAGARETQYF. The chain has TRBV6-1 and TRBJ2-5; tentatively, D is TRBD1 or TRBD2 (7 bases each). The CDR3 length is 16 residues. V dropped 4 bases and J dropped 4 bases, with 19 bases sitting between them. From germline, CDR1 is MNHNS and CDR2 SASEGT.

The chain joins TRBV6-2 or TRBV6-3 to TRBJ1-5, with 7 bases that match TRBD1. Germline V gene sequence: CDR1 MNHEY, CDR2 SVGEGT. J lost 3 bases, V lost 2 bases, and 7 bases had no gene match. The CDR3 runs 16 residues. Here the CDR3 reads CASSYAGQTTNQPQHF. In nucleotides, the CDR3 is TGTGCCAGCAGTTACGCGGGACAGACTACCAATCAGCCCCAGCATTTT.

The chain combines TRBV14 with TRBJ1-1, with D hard to call. Between the trimmed V and J ends, which lost 0 bases and 10 bases, there was a span of 18 bases. CDR1 and CDR2 from the germline V gene are SGHDN and FVKESK. The CDR3 length is 15 residues. The CDR3 is CASSQESGMNGVAFF. As DNA, the CDR3 is TGTGCCAGCAGCCAAGAATCGGGGATGAACGGCGTAGCTTTCTTT.

Only a few counts were recorded for this clone. The rearrangement joins TRBV10-3 to TRBJ1-2, with a weak D call TRBD1 (6 bases). CDR3 length: 15 residues. The V end lost 10 bases, the J end lost 1 base, and 19 bases lay between the germline ends. Germline V gene sequence: CDR1 ENHRY, CDR2 SYGVKD. CDR3 sequence reads: CATRGDGYLNYGYTF. CDR3 sequence (DNA): TGTGCCACAAGGGGGGACGGCTACCTTAACTATGGCTACACCTTC.

The rearrangement uses TRBV6-2 or TRBV6-3 and TRBJ1-2; D uncertain. Germline values: CDR1 MNHEY, CDR2 SVGEGT. The V end lost 6 bases, the J end lost 0 bases, and 11 bases lay between the germline ends. The CDR3 has 14 amino acids. CDR3 coding DNA: TGTGCCAGCAGCCTGGACGGTCCTAACTATGGCTACACCTTC. Translation gives CASSLDGPNYGYTF.

The J gene is TRBJ2-3, the V gene TRBV7-9; D is unresolved. This CDR3 spans 14 amino acids. Trimming took 3 bases from V and 6 from J, leaving 13 bases between them. Per germline, CDR1 SEHNR and CDR2 FQNEAQ (reference sequence). Written as DNA, the CDR3 is TGTGCCAGCAGCTTCTCGACAAACGCGGATACGCAGTATTTT. This translates into CASSFSTNADTQYF.

The chain links TRBV5-6 to TRBJ2-7; no clear D. The V and J ends lost 1 base and 2 bases respectively, with 13 bases between them. The CDR3 totals 15 residues. CDR1 is SGHDT and CDR2 is YYEEEE in the germline V gene. CDR3 sequence (DNA): TGTGCCAGCAGCTTGCTACCCTCGGTACCCTACGAGCAGTACTTC. Translation gives CASSLLPSVPYEQYF.

This clone was observed a handful of times. This chain uses TRBV20-1 with TRBJ1-3; 7 bases are a match to TRBD1. The CDR3 loop spans 11 amino acids. Germline V CDR1 and CDR2: DFQATT, SNEGSKA (reference sequence). Losses at the gene ends were 6 bases for V and 9 bases for J; bases not matched to a gene: 5. This CDR3 is CSAGTVGTIYF. In DNA form, the CDR3 reads TGCAGTGCAGGGACAGTAGGCACCATATATTTT.